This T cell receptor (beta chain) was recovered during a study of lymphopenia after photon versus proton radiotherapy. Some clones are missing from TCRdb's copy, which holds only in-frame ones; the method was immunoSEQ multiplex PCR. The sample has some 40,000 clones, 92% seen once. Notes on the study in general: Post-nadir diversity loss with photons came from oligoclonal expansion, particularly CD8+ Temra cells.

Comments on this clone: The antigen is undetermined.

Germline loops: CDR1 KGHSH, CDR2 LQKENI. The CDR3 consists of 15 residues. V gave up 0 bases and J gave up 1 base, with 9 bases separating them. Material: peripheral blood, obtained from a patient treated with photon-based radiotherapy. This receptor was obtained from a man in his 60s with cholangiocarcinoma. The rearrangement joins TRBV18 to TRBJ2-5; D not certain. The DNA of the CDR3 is TGTGCCAGCTCACCACCGGTAAGGACCCAAGAGACCCAGTACTTC. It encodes CASSPPVRTQETQYF.